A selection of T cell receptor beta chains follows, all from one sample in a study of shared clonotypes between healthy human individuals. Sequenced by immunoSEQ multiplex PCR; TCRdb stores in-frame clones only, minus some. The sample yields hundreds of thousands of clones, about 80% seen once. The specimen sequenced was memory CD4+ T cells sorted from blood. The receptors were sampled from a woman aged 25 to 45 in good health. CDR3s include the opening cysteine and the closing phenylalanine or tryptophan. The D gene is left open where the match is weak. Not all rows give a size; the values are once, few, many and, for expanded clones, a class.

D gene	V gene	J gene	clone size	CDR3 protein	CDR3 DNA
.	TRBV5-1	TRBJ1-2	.	CASRRDTGTPPANYGYTF	TGCGCCAGCAGGAGAGACACCGGGACACCACCAGCTAACTATGGCTACACCTTC
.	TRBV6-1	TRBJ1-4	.	CASSEDGQLNEKLFF	TGTGCCAGCAGTGAAGATGGGCAGCTTAATGAAAAACTGTTTTTT
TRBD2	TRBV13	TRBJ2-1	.	CASTFRTSGSNEQFF	TGTGCCAGCACCTTCCGGACTAGCGGGAGTAATGAGCAGTTCTTC
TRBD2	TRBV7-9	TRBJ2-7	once	CASSIWRESNEQYF	TGTGCCAGCAGCATTTGGCGGGAGTCGAACGAGCAGTACTTC
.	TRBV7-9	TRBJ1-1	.	CASSSRGRTSEAFF	TGTGCCAGCAGCTCAAGGGGGAGAACCTCCGAAGCTTTCTTT
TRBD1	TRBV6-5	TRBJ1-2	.	CASSYEGQGVYGYTF	TGTGCCAGCAGTTACGAGGGACAGGGGGTCTATGGCTACACCTTC
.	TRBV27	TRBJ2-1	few	CASSLGHNEQFF	TGTGCCAGCAGTCTCGGACACAATGAGCAGTTCTTC
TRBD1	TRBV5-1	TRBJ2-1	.	CASSDGTGKWNEQFF	TGCGCCAGCAGCGACGGGACAGGGAAGTGGAATGAGCAGTTCTTC
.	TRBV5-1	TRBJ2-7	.	CASSSQGLGNEQYF	TGCGCCAGCAGCTCACAGGGTTTGGGTAACGAGCAGTACTTC
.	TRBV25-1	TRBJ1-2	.	CASSESGFGGYTF	TGTGCCAGCAGTGAATCTGGATTTGGAGGCTACACCTTC
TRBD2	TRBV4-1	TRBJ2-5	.	CASSQEGLAGQETQYF	TGCGCCAGCAGCCAAGAAGGACTAGCGGGACAAGAGACCCAGTACTTC
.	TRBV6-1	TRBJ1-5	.	CATQGVSNQPQHF	TGTGCCACCCAGGGAGTAAGCAATCAGCCCCAGCATTTT
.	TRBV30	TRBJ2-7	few	CAWSVRELVSHEQYF	TGTGCCTGGAGTGTAAGGGAACTAGTTTCCCACGAGCAGTACTTC
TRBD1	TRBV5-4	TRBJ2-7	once	CASSLRGTGGNEQYF	TGTGCCAGCAGCTTAAGGGGGACAGGAGGAAACGAGCAGTACTTC
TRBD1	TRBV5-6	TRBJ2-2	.	CASRLGQGITGELFF	TGTGCCAGCAGGTTGGGACAGGGGATAACCGGGGAGCTGTTTTTT
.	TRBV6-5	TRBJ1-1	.	CASTSRMRMNTEAFF	TGTGCCAGCACTTCTCGGATGCGTATGAACACTGAAGCTTTCTTT
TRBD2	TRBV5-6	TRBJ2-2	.	CASSFYLGLAGRRELFF	TGTGCCAGCAGCTTCTACCTAGGACTAGCGGGGAGGAGGGAGCTGTTTTTT
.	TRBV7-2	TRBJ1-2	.	CASSLDRGHWDEGYTF	TGTGCCAGCAGCTTAGATCGAGGACACTGGGATGAGGGCTACACCTTC
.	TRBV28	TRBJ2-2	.	CASSHGTLSGELFF	TGTGCCAGCAGTCACGGGACCCTATCCGGGGAGCTGTTTTTT
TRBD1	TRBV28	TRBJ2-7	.	CASSLRQGTYEQYF	TGTGCCAGCAGTTTAAGACAGGGGACGTACGAGCAGTACTTC
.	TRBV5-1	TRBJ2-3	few	CASSLGATSTDTQYF	TGCGCCAGCAGCTTGGGTGCTACTAGCACAGATACGCAGTATTTT
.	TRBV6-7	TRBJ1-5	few	CASSYNRHFPQHF	TGTGCCAGCAGTTATAATCGACACTTTCCCCAGCATTTT
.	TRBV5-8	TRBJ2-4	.	CASSTRWGTDLHWGNIQYF	TGTGCCAGCAGCACACGGTGGGGGACGGACCTCCACTGGGGAAACATTCAGTACTTC
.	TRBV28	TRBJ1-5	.	CASSVDGLHQPQHF	TGTGCCAGCAGTGTGGACGGACTCCATCAGCCCCAGCATTTT
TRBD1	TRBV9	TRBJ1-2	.	CASSARDRGFWSYGYTF	TGTGCCAGCAGCGCCCGGGACAGGGGGTTTTGGAGCTATGGCTACACCTTC
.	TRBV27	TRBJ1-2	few	CASSLSWGGTGYTF	TGTGCCAGCAGTTTATCCTGGGGGGGAACTGGCTACACCTTC
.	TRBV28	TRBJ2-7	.	CASSFVDTTLEQYF	TGTGCCAGCAGTTTTGTTGACACGACCCTCGAGCAGTACTTC
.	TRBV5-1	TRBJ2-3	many	CASSQFQGTDTQYF	TGCGCCAGCAGCCAATTCCAGGGCACAGATACGCAGTATTTT
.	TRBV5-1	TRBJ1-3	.	CASSPNDVRSGNTIYF	TGCGCCAGCAGCCCAAACGACGTGCGCTCTGGAAACACCATATATTTT
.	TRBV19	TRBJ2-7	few	CASSFALGSGEQYF	TGTGCCAGTAGTTTTGCTCTGGGGTCTGGCGAGCAGTACTTC
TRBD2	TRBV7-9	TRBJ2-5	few	CASSRGGTSSRETQYF	TGTGCCAGCAGCCGAGGTGGGACTAGCTCTCGGGAGACCCAGTACTTC
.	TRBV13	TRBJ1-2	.	CASSSREGGYTF	TGTGCCAGCAGCTCCAGGGAAGGAGGCTACACCTTC
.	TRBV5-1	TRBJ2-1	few	CASSLDVPGYNEQFF	TGCGCCAGCAGCTTGGATGTGCCGGGGTACAATGAGCAGTTCTTC
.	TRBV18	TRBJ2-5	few	CASSRNRFGETQYF	TGTGCCAGCTCACGGAACAGGTTTGGGGAGACCCAGTACTTC
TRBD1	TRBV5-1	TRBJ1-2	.	CASSLLSSGGYGYTF	TGCGCCAGCAGCTTGTTATCTTCAGGGGGATATGGCTACACCTTC
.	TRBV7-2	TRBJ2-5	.	CASSLANQGVETQYF	TGTGCCAGCAGCTTAGCAAACCAGGGCGTGGAGACCCAGTACTTC
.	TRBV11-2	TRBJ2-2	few	CASSSKARLARTGELFF	TGTGCCAGCAGCTCAAAGGCGCGACTTGCCCGTACCGGGGAGCTGTTTTTT
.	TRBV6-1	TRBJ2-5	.	CASSPNRGGGETQYF	TGTGCCAGCTCACCTAACAGGGGGGGCGGAGAGACCCAGTACTTC
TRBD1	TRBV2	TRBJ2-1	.	CASRGTALNNEQFF	TGTGCCAGCAGGGGGACAGCACTGAACAATGAGCAGTTCTTC
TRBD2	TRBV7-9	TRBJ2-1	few	CASSFNGRRYNEQFF	TGTGCCAGCAGCTTCAACGGGAGGAGGTACAATGAGCAGTTCTTC
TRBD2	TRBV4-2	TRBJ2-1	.	CASSQDWRLAGGRNEQFF	TGTGCCAGCAGCCAAGATTGGCGACTAGCGGGAGGACGCAATGAGCAGTTCTTC
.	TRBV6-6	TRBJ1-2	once	CASFGRDNYGYTF	TGTGCCAGCTTCGGCAGGGACAACTATGGCTACACCTTC
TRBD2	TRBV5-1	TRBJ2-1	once	CASSLARTSGSSEQFF	TGCGCCAGCAGCTTGGCCCGGACTAGCGGGAGCAGTGAGCAGTTCTTC
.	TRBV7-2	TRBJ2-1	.	CASSRYNEQFF	TGTGCCAGCAGCCGTTACAATGAGCAGTTCTTC
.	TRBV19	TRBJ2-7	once	CASSLEGTYEQYF	TGTGCCAGTAGTCTTGAGGGGACCTACGAGCAGTACTTC